This T cell receptor (beta chain) stems from a study of cytomegalovirus exposure and HLA in healthy donors. Study-wide context: Across some 400 genotyped donors, approximately 80% landed in the Caucasian-associated ancestry cluster.

On this clone: Its antigen is undetermined.

The donors, nominally healthy at sampling, likely had unrecorded immune exposures. The PCR was carried out with 60 Vbeta primers and 13 Jbeta primers. Sequencing was performed with immunoSEQ multiplex PCR; in TCRdb, only in-frame clones are kept and a portion is missing. With about 110,000 clones in the sample, the ten largest clones hold around 0.59%. V was shortened by 0 bases and J by 4 bases, with 11 bases between the two germline ends. Germline values: CDR1 SGDLS, CDR2 YYNGEE. The CDR3 runs to 15 residues. Study-wide findings and caveats: The authors reported that TCR beta sequences could predict HLA-A and HLA-B alleles. These predictions were accurate for most subjects in the first cohort. Some TCR beta chains (roughly 160 of them) were listed as cytomegalovirus-associated.

This clonotype originated in a man aged 45 to 65 in good health and CMV-seronegative. This rearrangement joins TRBV9 to TRBJ1-3; weak D call: TRBD1 (6 bases). Sequencing was done on a sample of PBMCs. The CDR3 region is CASSVGPGTGNTIYF. CDR3 sequence (DNA): TGTGCCAGCAGCGTAGGTCCAGGGACAGGAAACACCATATATTTT.